This T cell receptor (beta chain) was found in a study of shared clonotypes between healthy human individuals. Study context: With ages of 18 to 49, the donors were a couple of women and a few men.

The CDR3 is 15 amino acids. The ends were cut back, 0 bases at V and 5 bases at J, with 12 bases in the middle. CDR1 is SGHRS and CDR2 is YFSETQ in the germline V gene. In the original workflow: As immunoSEQ supplied junction-only sequences (without quality scores), filtering differed. The data were produced by immunoSEQ multiplex PCR, yet TCRdb's version contains in-frame clones alone and is incomplete. Clone size and the V and J calls come from that table; the DNA yielded D and trimming. The sample yields 2 million or so clones, around 95% seen once. Study results and caveats: Clonotypes shared by all four donors outscored non-shared clonotypes in generation probability. Even with large depth, rarefaction showed that sorted-subset sequencing was incomplete.

With regard to this clone: No antigen is known for it.

The sequence was collected from a man aged 18 to 30 in good health. This rearrangement joins TRBV5-1 to TRBJ2-1, with D possibly matching TRBD2 (6 bases). Sequencing was done on a sample of naive CD4+ T cells sorted from blood. Documented subset: CD45RA+ positively selected. Here the CDR3 reads CASSLAGSLDNEQFF. CDR3 coding DNA: TGCGCCAGCAGCTTGGCCGGGAGTCTCGACAATGAGCAGTTCTTC.